This T cell receptor (beta chain) was identified in a study of cytotoxic CD8 clonotypes in ibrutinib-treated CLL. Across the whole study: Sample averages reached 255,043 productive templates and some 86,000 productive rearrangements.

TCRdb's table, derived via immunoSEQ multiplex PCR, lists solely in-frame clones and lacks some. The top ten clones hold roughly a tenth of a sample with 40,000 or so clones, about 70% of them seen once. Comment on this clone: Its antigen is still unknown.

Notes on the study in general: Clonality increased at ibrutinib response and stayed stable in sustained remission. At progression, however, it fell back toward baseline. Circulating CD8+ T-cell counts were tracked by baseline clonality, which exceeded that of age-matched healthy donors. Contraction or stability on treatment characterized the public clonotypes, which were uncommon.

The V gene end was trimmed by 4 bases and the J gene end by 4 bases; junction bases not matched to a gene: 4. The V gene's germline CDR1 is SGHRS and CDR2 YFSETQ. This CDR3 region has 15 residues. The chain joins TRBV5-1 to TRBJ1-6; 8 bases line up with TRBD1. Here the sequenced sample was PBMCs, taken at disease progression, from a patient treated with ibrutinib. This TCR derives from a human donor with chronic lymphocytic leukemia. The CDR3 coding sequence is TGCGCCAGCAGCCCGAGGACAGGGTATAATTCACCCCTCCACTTT. As protein: CASSPRTGYNSPLHF.